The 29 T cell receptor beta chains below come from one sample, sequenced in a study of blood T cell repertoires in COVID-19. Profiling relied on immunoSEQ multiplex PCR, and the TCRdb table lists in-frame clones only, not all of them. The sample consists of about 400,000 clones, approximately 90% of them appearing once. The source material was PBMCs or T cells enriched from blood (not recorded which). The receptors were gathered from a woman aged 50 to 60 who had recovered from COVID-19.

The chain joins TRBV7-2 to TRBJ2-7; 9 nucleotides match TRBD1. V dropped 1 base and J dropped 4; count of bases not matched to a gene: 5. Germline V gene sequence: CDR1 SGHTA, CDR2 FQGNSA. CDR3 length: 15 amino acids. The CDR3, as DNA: TGTGCCAGCAGCTTAGACAGGGGGCCACAGTACGAGCAGTACTTC. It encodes CASSLDRGPQYEQYF.

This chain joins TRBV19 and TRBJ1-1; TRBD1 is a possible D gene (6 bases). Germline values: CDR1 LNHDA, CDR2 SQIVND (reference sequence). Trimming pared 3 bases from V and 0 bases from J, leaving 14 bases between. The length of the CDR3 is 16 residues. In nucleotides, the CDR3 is TGTGCCAGTAGTATGATAGACAGGAGACTGAACACTGAAGCTTTCTTT. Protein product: CASSMIDRRLNTEAFF.

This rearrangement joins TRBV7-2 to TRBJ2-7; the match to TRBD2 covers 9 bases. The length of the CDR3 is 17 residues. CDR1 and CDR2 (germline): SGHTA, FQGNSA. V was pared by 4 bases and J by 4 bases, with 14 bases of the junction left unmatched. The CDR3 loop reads CASSWDGSGGDVYEQYF. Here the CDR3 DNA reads TGTGCCAGCAGCTGGGATGGTAGCGGGGGAGATGTGTACGAGCAGTACTTC.

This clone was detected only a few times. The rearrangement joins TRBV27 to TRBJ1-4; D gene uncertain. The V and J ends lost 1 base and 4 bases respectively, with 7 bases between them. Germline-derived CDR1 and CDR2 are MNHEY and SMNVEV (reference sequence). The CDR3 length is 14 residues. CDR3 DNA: TGTGCCAGCAGTTTATTGGGAGATAATGAAAAACTGTTTTTT. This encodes CASSLLGDNEKLFF.

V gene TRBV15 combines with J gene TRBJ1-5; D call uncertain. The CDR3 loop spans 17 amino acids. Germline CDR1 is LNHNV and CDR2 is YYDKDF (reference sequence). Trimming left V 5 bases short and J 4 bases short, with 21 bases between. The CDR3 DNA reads TGTGCCACCAGCGAGCCGGCGGCGGAGGACTGGAATCAGCCCCAGCATTTT. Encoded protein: CATSEPAAEDWNQPQHF. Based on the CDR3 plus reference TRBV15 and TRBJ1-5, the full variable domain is DAMVIQNPRYQVTQFGKPVTLSCSQTLNHNVMYWYQQKSSQAPKLLFHYYDKDFNNEADTPDNFQSRRPNTSFCFLDIRSPGLGDTAMYLCATSEPAAEDWNQPQHFGDGTRLSIL.

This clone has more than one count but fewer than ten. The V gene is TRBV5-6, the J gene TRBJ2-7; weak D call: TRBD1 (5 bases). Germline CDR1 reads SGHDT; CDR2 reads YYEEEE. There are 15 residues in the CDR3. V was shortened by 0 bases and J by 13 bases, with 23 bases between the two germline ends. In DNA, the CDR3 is TGTGCCAGCAGCTTGGCCAGTGGGGCGGCAGCTCCCTCTTACTTC. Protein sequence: CASSLASGAAAPSYF.

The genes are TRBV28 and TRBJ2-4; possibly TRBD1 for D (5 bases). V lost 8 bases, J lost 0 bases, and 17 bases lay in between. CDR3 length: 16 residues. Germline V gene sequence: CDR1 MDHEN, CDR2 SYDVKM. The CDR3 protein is CASSLRGLIAKNIQYF. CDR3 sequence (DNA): TGTGCCAGCTCCCTTAGGGGCCTGATAGCCAAAAACATTCAGTACTTC.

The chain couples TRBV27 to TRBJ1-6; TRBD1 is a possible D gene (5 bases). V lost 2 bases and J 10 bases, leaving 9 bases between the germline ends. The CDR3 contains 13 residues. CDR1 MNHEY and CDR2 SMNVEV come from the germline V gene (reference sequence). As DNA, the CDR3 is TGTGCCAGCAGTTTAGAGACAGCCTCACCCCTCCACTTT. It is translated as CASSLETASPLHF.

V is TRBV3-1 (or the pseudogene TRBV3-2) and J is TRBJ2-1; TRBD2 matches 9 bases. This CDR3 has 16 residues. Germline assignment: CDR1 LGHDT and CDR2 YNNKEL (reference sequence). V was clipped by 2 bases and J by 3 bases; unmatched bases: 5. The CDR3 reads CASSQRNSGGYNEQFF. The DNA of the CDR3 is TGTGCCAGCAGCCAACGGAATAGCGGGGGCTACAATGAGCAGTTCTTC.

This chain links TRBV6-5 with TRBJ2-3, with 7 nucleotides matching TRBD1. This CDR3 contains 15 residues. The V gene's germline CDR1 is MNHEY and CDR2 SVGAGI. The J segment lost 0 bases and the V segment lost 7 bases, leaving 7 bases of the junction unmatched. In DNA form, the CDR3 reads TGTGCCAGCACGGGACAGCCAACTAGCACAGATACGCAGTATTTT. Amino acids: CASTGQPTSTDTQYF.

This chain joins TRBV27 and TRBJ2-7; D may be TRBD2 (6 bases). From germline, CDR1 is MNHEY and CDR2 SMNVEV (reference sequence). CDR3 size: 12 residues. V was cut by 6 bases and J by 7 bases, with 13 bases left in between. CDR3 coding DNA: TGTGCCAGCAGCTACGCACGGGGGGAGCAGTACTTC. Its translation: CASSYARGEQYF.

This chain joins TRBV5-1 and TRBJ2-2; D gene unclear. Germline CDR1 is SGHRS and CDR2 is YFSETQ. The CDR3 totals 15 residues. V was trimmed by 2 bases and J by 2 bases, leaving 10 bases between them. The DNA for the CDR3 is TGCGCCAGCAGCTTCTCCGGTCAAAACACCGGGGAGCTGTTTTTT. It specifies CASSFSGQNTGELFF. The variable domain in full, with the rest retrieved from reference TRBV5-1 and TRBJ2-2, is KAGVTQTPRYLIKTRGQQVTLSCSPISGHRSVSWYQQTPGQGLQFLFEYFSETQRNKGNFPGRFSGRQFSNSRSEMNVSTLELGDSALYLCASSFSGQNTGELFFGEGSRLTVL.

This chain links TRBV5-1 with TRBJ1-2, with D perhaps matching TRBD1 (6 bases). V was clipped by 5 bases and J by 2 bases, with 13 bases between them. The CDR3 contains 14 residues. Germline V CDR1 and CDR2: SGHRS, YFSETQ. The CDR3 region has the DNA TGCGCCAGCAGTCCGGACAGCCTGAACTATGGCTACACCTTC. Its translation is CASSPDSLNYGYTF.

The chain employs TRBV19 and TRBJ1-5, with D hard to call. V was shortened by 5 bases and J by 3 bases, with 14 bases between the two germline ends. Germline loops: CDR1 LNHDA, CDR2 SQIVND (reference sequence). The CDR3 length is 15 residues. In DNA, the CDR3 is TGTGCCAGTAGTCTACCCCGTAGTAACAATCAGCCCCAGCATTTT. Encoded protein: CASSLPRSNNQPQHF. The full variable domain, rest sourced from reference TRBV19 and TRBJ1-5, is DGGITQSPKYLFRKEGQNVTLSCEQNLNHDAMYWYRQDPGQGLRLIYYSQIVNDFQKGDIAEGYSVSREKKESFPLTVTSAQKNPTAFYLCASSLPRSNNQPQHFGDGTRLSIL.

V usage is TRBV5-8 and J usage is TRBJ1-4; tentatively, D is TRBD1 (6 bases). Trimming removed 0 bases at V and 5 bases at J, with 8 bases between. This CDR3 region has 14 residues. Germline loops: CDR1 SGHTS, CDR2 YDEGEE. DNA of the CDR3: TGTGCCAGCAGCTTGGCAGGGGCCAATGAAAAACTGTTTTTT. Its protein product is CASSLAGANEKLFF.

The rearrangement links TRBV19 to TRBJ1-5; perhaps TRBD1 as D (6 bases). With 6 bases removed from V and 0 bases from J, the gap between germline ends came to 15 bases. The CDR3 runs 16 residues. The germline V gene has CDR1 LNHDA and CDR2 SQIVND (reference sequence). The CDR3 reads CASRLGQGYSNQPQHF. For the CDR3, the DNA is TGTGCCAGTAGGTTGGGCCAGGGGTATAGCAATCAGCCCCAGCATTTT.

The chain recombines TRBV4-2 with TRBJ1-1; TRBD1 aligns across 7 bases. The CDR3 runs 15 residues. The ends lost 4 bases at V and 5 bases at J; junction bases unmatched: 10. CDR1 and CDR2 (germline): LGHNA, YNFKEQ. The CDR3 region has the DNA TGTGCCAGCAGCCGACTAACGACAGGGACAACTGAAGCTTTCTTT. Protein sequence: CASSRLTTGTTEAFF.

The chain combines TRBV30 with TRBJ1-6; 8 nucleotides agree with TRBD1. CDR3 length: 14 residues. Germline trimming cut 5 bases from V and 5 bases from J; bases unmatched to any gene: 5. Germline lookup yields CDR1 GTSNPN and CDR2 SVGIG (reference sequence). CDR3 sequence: CAWARTGNNSPLHF. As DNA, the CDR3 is TGTGCCTGGGCTCGGACAGGGAATAATTCACCCCTCCACTTT.

This CDR3 is CATSDTKGGVNQPQHF. The CDR3 coding sequence is TGTGCCACCAGTGATACGAAAGGGGGCGTAAATCAGCCCCAGCATTTT. V gene TRBV24-1 combines with J gene TRBJ1-5; 7 nucleotides agree with TRBD1. CDR3 size: 16 residues. From germline, CDR1 is KGHDR and CDR2 SFDVKD. Unmatched junction bases numbered 8, after V lost 3 bases and J lost 4 bases.

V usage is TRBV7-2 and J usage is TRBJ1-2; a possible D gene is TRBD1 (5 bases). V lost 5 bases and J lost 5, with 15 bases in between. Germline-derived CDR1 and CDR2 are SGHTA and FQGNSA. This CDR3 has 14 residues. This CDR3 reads CASSPRQTSYGYTF. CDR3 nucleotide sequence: TGTGCCAGCAGCCCAAGACAGACGAGTTATGGCTACACCTTC. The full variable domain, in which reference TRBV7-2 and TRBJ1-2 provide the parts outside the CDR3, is GAGVSQSPSNKVTEKGKDVELRCDPISGHTALYWYRQSLGQGLEFLIYFQGNSAPDKSGLPSDRFSAERTGGSVSTLTIQRTQQEDSAVYLCASSPRQTSYGYTFGSGTRLTVV.

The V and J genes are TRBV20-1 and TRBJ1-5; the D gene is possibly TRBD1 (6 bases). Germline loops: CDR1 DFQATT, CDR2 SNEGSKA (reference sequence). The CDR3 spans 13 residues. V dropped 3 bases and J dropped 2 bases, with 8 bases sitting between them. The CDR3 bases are TGCAGTGCTAGTTCAGGGGGCAATCAGCCCCAGCATTTT. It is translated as CSASSGGNQPQHF.

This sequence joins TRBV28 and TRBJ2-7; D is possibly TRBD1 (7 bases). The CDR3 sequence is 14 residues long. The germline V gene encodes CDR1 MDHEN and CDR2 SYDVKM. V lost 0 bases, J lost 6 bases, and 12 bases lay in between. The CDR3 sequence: CASSLWEGAREQYF. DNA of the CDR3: TGTGCCAGCAGTTTATGGGAGGGGGCCCGCGAGCAGTACTTC.

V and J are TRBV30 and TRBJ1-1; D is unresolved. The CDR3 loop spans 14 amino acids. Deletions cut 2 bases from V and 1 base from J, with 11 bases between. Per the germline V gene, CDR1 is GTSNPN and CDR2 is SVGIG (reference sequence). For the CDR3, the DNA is TGTGCCTGGAGTACGCAAGCCTCGAACACTGAAGCTTTCTTT. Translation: CAWSTQASNTEAFF.

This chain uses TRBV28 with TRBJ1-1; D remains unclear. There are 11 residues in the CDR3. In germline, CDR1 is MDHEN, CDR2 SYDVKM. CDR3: CTVYTNTEAFF. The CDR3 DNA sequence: TGTACGGTTTATACGAACACTGAAGCTTTCTTT.

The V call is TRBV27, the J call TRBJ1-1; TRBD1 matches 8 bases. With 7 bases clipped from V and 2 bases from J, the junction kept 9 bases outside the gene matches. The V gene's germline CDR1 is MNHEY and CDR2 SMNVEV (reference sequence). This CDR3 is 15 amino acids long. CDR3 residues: CASTRRQGINTEAFF. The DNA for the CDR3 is TGTGCCAGCACTCGACGACAGGGGATAAACACTGAAGCTTTCTTT.

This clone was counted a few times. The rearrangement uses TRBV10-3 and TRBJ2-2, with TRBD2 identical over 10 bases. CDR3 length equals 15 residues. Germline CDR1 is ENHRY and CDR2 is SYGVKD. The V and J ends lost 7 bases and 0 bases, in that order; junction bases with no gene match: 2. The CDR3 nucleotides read TGTGCCATCAAGGGACTAGCGACGAACACCGGGGAGCTGTTTTTT. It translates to CAIKGLATNTGELFF.

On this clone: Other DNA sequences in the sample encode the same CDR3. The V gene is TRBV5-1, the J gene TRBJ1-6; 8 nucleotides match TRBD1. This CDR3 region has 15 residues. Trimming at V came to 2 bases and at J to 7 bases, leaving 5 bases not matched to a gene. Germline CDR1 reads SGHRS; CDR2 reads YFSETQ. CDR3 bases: TGCGCCAGCAGCTTAGACGGACAGGGCAATTCACCCCTCCACTTT. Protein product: CASSLDGQGNSPLHF.

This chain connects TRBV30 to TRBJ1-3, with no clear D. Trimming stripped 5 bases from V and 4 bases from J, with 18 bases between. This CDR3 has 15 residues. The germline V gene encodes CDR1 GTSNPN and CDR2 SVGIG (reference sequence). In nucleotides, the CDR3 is TGTGCCTGGGGGCCGGGAGGGCTGGAAGGAAACACCATATATTTT. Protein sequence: CAWGPGGLEGNTIYF.

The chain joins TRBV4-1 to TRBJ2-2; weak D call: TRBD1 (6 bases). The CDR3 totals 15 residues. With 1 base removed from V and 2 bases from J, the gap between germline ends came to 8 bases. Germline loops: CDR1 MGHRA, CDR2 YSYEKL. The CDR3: CASSQGGHNTGELFF. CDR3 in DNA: TGCGCCAGCAGCCAAGGGGGACATAACACCGGGGAGCTGTTTTTT.